The clone carrying this T cell receptor (beta chain) occurred many times. The antigen is not known. The data were obtained in a study of T cells in Graves' hyperthyroidism and ophthalmopathy. On the study more broadly: Sampling of peripheral blood happened at initial diagnosis, prior to any treatment.

General study points: Clonotypes that were expanded in thyroid above 0.001 mostly appeared in blood too.

This CDR3 region has 15 residues. The V gene end was trimmed by 4 bases and the J gene end by 2 bases; junction bases not matched to a gene: 8. Germline lookup yields CDR1 SGHRS and CDR2 YFSETQ. RNA transcripts yielded amplified TCR beta CDR3 regions. HTBI primers were the set used in a first-round RT-PCR of the TCR CDR3. TCRdb called the multiplex PCR reads again in MiXCR, with one record for every CDR3 protein. The sample has about 520,000 distinct CDR3 sequences, around 22% seen once. This clonotype was obtained from a woman under 40 with Graves' ophthalmopathy. The chain couples TRBV5-1 to TRBJ1-2; 7 bases align to TRBD1. Material: blood. CDR3 coding DNA: TGCGCCAGCAGCCCGAGCGGGACAGTCAACTATGGCTACACCTTC. This gives the protein CASSPSGTVNYGYTF.